Below are 21 T cell receptor beta chains sequenced from a single sample in a study of T cells in Graves' hyperthyroidism and ophthalmopathy. RNA transcripts provided the source from which TCR beta CDR3 regions were amplified. The HTBI set primed first-round TCR CDR3 RT-PCR. TCRdb independently ran MiXCR on the multiplex PCR reads; one entry per CDR3 protein. Of hundreds of thousands of distinct CDR3 sequences in the sample, roughly 20% were seen once. Sequencing input: blood. Source of these receptors: a man aged 25-40 years with Graves' ophthalmopathy.

This clonotype has only a few counts. The genes are TRBV2 and TRBJ1-2; D unresolved. This CDR3 is built from 13 residues. Germline assignment: CDR1 SNHLY and CDR2 FYNNEI. V was cut by 8 bases and J by 7 bases, with 17 bases left in between. The CDR3 sequence is CASLSGDWRGYTF. The CDR3, as DNA: TGTGCCAGCTTATCAGGAGACTGGCGTGGCTACACCTTC.

This clonotype turned up a few times. The chain's CDR3 is CAISDLTGARETQYF. For the CDR3, the DNA is TGTGCCATCAGTGATCTGACAGGGGCACGAGAGACCCAGTACTTC. The rearrangement uses TRBV10-3 and TRBJ2-5, with 8 bases that match TRBD1. This CDR3 comprises 15 residues. J gave up 4 bases and V 3 bases, and 7 bases lay outside the gene matches. The germline gives CDR1 ENHRY, CDR2 SYGVKD.

Ten or more counts support this clonotype. This chain uses TRBV20-1 with TRBJ2-1; 8 bases fit TRBD2. CDR1 and CDR2 from the germline V gene are DFQATT and SNEGSKA (reference sequence). This CDR3 contains 15 residues. V shed 3 bases, J shed 0 bases, and the junction held 4 bases outside the gene matches. In DNA form, the CDR3 reads TGCAGTGCTAGCCGGGGGGGAAGCTCCTACAATGAGCAGTTCTTC. The encoded protein is CSASRGGSSYNEQFF.

The V gene is TRBV11-2, the J gene TRBJ1-5; D is unresolved. From germline, CDR1 is SGHAT and CDR2 FQNNGV. The length of the CDR3 is 17 residues. V lost 6 bases to trimming and J lost 6 bases, with 24 bases between them. The CDR3 sequence is CASSFGRAPSKGQPQHF. The CDR3 nucleotides read TGTGCCAGCAGTTTTGGCCGGGCCCCCAGCAAGGGTCAGCCCCAGCATTTT.

This chain joins TRBV5-6 and TRBJ2-5, with D perhaps TRBD1 (6 bases). From germline, CDR1 is SGHDT and CDR2 YYEEEE. The length of the CDR3 is 15 residues. V lost 4 bases and J 4 bases, leaving 17 bases between the germline ends. CDR3 residues: CASSALLKQGETQYF. CDR3 nucleotide sequence: TGTGCCAGCAGCGCACTCCTGAAACAGGGAGAGACCCAGTACTTC.

As concerns this clonotype: It may be a read error: a sequence one base away is much more abundant. V gene TRBV2 combines with J gene TRBJ2-1; possibly TRBD1 or TRBD2 for D (7 bases each). Germline assignment: CDR1 SNHLY and CDR2 FYNNEI. CDR3 length equals 15 residues. In DNA, the CDR3 is TGTGCCAGCAGCGGGGGGACAGTCTCCTGCAATGAGCAGTTCTTC. Protein: CASSGGTVSCNEQFF.

V and J are TRBV18 and TRBJ1-1; 8 nucleotides line up with TRBD1. Germline CDR1 KGHSH, CDR2 LQKENI. J gave up 5 bases and V 6 bases, and 8 bases lay outside the gene matches. The CDR3 has 14 residues. The CDR3 coding sequence is TGTGCCAGCTCCCCGGGACAGGTCAAAACTGAAGCTTTCTTT. Residues: CASSPGQVKTEAFF.

This clonotype was detected only a few times. V gene TRBV27 combines with J gene TRBJ2-3; no clear D. Per the germline V gene, CDR1 is MNHEY and CDR2 is SMNVEV (reference sequence). The CDR3 extends over 13 amino acids. V lost 5 bases, J lost 1 base, and 7 bases lay in between. The CDR3, as DNA: TGTGCCAGCAGTATCATGCGCACAGATACGCAGTATTTT. Translation gives CASSIMRTDTQYF.

The rearrangement joins TRBV20-1 to TRBJ1-2; D gene unclear. The germline CDR1 and CDR2 sequences are DFQATT and SNEGSKA (reference sequence). V was shortened by 7 bases and J by 7 bases, with 22 bases between the two germline ends. The CDR3 runs 14 residues. The CDR3 protein is CSGTRQWPAGGYTF. CDR3 bases: TGCAGTGGAACCAGACAATGGCCGGCGGGTGGCTACACCTTC.

This chain links TRBV15 with TRBJ2-7; D call uncertain. Germline lookup yields CDR1 LNHNV and CDR2 YYDKDF (reference sequence). The CDR3 length is 13 residues. Trimming left V 8 bases short and J 4 bases short, with 15 bases between. The CDR3 region has the DNA TGTGCCACCTCTCTGAAAGACGAGTACGAGCAGTACTTC. It translates to CATSLKDEYEQYF.

This clonotype appeared a few times. The V call is TRBV9, the J call TRBJ1-1; no reliable D call. CDR1 and CDR2 (germline): SGDLS, YYNGEE. Trimming removed 0 bases from V and 3 bases from J, with 12 bases in between. This CDR3 region has 15 residues. CDR3 nucleotide sequence: TGTGCCAGCAGCGTAGGAGCAGGAGTGCACACTGAAGCTTTCTTT. Amino acid sequence: CASSVGAGVHTEAFF. The variable domain in full, completed from reference TRBV9 and TRBJ1-1, reads DSGVTQTPKHLITATGQRVTLRCSPRSGDLSVYWYQQSLDQGLQFLIQYYNGEERAKGNILERFSAQQFPDLHSELNLSSLELGDSALYFCASSVGAGVHTEAFFGQGTRLTVV.

This clonotype was observed a single time. A much larger clone differs by one base, so this may be a read error. V is TRBV11-2 and J is TRBJ2-7, with 12 bases matching TRBD2. The CDR3 is made up of 16 amino acids. Germline values: CDR1 SGHAT, CDR2 FQNNGV. The junction had 10 bases not matched to a gene; V was cut back by 3 bases and J by 7 bases. CDR3 DNA: TGTGCCAGCAGCTTTTTTACCGGACTAGCGGGATCTGAGCAGTACTTC. This encodes CASSFFTGLAGSEQYF.

This clonotype showed up many times. The V gene is TRBV5-1, the J gene TRBJ1-2, with TRBD1 matching 7 bases. Germline V CDR1 and CDR2: SGHRS, YFSETQ. The CDR3 has 13 amino acids. The junction had 6 bases not matched to a gene; V was cut back by 2 bases and J by 8 bases. The DNA for the CDR3 is TGCGCCAGCAGCTTAACAGGGGAGCAAGGCTACACCTTC. Translation gives CASSLTGEQGYTF.

The table lists this clonotype with a few counts. The CDR3 protein is CASSLVPLAGFSNEQFF. CDR3 DNA: TGTGCCAGCAGCTTAGTTCCGCTAGCGGGATTCTCCAATGAGCAGTTCTTC. The chain carries TRBV7-9 and TRBJ2-1; 9 bases fit TRBD2. CDR1 SEHNR and CDR2 FQNEAQ come from the germline V gene (reference sequence). Trimming removed 1 base from V and 6 bases from J; junction bases left unmatched: 10. This CDR3 contains 17 residues.

This clonotype has more than one count but fewer than ten. The chain employs TRBV7-9 and TRBJ2-5; D might be TRBD1 (5 bases). Germline V gives CDR1 SEHNR, CDR2 FQNEAQ (reference sequence). Deletions cut 6 bases from V and 2 bases from J, with 13 bases between. This CDR3 is built from 14 residues. CDR3 DNA sequence: TGTGCCAGCAGTCGTGGGGCCTATCAAGAGACCCAGTACTTC. Protein: CASSRGAYQETQYF. Complete variable domain (other parts from reference TRBV7-9 and TRBJ2-5): DTGVSQNPRHKITKRGQNVTFRCDPISEHNRLYWYRQTLGQGPEFLTYFQNEAQLEKSRLLSDRFSAERPKGSFSTLEIQRTEQGDSAMYLCASSRGAYQETQYFGPGTRLLVL.

This clonotype has only a few counts. The rearrangement links TRBV9 to TRBJ1-2, with D uncertain. Germline CDR1 and CDR2: SGDLS and YYNGEE. V was trimmed by 0 bases and J by 0 bases, leaving 6 bases between them. This CDR3 has 14 amino acids. The CDR3: CASSVGESNYGYTF. The CDR3 DNA reads TGTGCCAGCAGCGTAGGGGAGTCTAACTATGGCTACACCTTC.

This rearrangement joins TRBV28 to TRBJ2-5; 9 bases align to TRBD2. Germline loops: CDR1 MDHEN, CDR2 SYDVKM. This CDR3 spans 16 amino acids. Trimming at V came to 11 bases and at J to 1 base, leaving 14 bases not matched to a gene. In DNA, the CDR3 is TGTGCCCTGGGGGCTCTTCCTAGCGGGATCCAAGAGACCCAGTACTTC. Its protein product is CALGALPSGIQETQYF.

In its sample, this clonotype was seen many times. The rearrangement links TRBV20-1 to TRBJ2-5; D remains ambiguous. CDR3 length: 15 amino acids. The germline V and J ends were trimmed by 1 base and 1 base, with 13 bases remaining between them. The germline CDR1 and CDR2 sequences are DFQATT and SNEGSKA (reference sequence). CDR3 in DNA: TGCAGTGCTAGAGTCCTGGGATGGGGCCAAGAGACCCAGTACTTC. Protein: CSARVLGWGQETQYF.

This clonotype has only a few counts. The genes are TRBV6-2 or TRBV6-3 and TRBJ2-7, with 9 bases aligning to TRBD1. CDR1 and CDR2 (germline): MNHEY, SVGEGT. CDR3 size: 15 residues. V shed 7 bases, J shed 7 bases, and the junction held 14 bases outside the gene matches. CDR3 DNA: TGTGCCAGCACCAAACAAGGGACAGGGCTTCGGGAGCAGTACTTC. Encoded protein: CASTKQGTGLREQYF.

This clonotype occurred a few times. For the CDR3, the DNA is TGCAGTGCTCCCATATCGGGAGAGGTTGAGCAGTTCTTC. Its protein is CSAPISGEVEQFF. The chain links TRBV20-1 to TRBJ2-1; D might be TRBD2 (6 bases). The CDR3 length is 13 residues. Trimming cost V 5 bases and J 9 bases, with 17 bases left between them. CDR1 and CDR2 from the germline V gene are DFQATT and SNEGSKA (reference sequence).

V usage is TRBV29-1 and J usage is TRBJ2-1, with a tentative D call TRBD2 (6 bases). The CDR3 runs 11 residues. Trimming removed 4 bases from V and 6 bases from J, with 7 bases in between. Per germline, CDR1 SQVTM and CDR2 ANQGSEA. Here the CDR3 DNA reads TGCAGCGTTGGGAGGGGCAATGAGCAGTTCTTC. Residues: CSVGRGNEQFF.